A single sample gave rise to the 30 T cell receptor beta chains below, sequenced in a study of beta chain features in type 1 diabetes. The study reverse transcribed the entire isolated RNA, so it sequenced expressed TCRB transcripts. Clones were sequenced by immunoSEQ multiplex PCR, and TCRdb holds only the in-frame ones, with some missing. The profile shows around 150,000 clones, about 9% of them singletons. These TCRs are of unknown antigen specificity. Study-level results: Shorter TCRB CDR3s, moderately but significantly so, marked every one of the four CD4+ subsets in Type 1 diabetes patients.

Sequencing was carried out using central memory CD4+ T cells from blood. These receptors were collected from a woman between 18 and 29 years old with type 1 diabetes.

The chain carries TRBV2 and TRBJ1-5; D gene unclear. The germline V gene has CDR1 SNHLY and CDR2 FYNNEI. The CDR3 contains 13 residues. Trimming left V 4 bases short and J 4 bases short, with 8 bases between. CDR3 bases: TGTGCCAGCAGTGCGGGTCCAAATCAGCCCCAGCATTTT. This codes for CASSAGPNQPQHF.

The chain couples TRBV11-2 to TRBJ2-2; 12 bases line up with TRBD2. In germline, CDR1 is SGHAT, CDR2 FQNNGV. V was pared by 4 bases and J by 5 bases, with 8 bases of the junction left unmatched. The CDR3 is 17 amino acids. DNA for the CDR3: TGTGCCAGCAGCTCTCACCCGACTAGCGGGAGTACCGGGGAGCTGTTTTTT. As protein: CASSSHPTSGSTGELFF. The full variable domain, in which reference TRBV11-2 and TRBJ2-2 provide the parts outside the CDR3, is EAGVAQSPRYKIIEKRQSVAFWCNPISGHATLYWYQQILGQGPKLLIQFQNNGVVDDSQLPKDRFSAERLKGVDSTLKIQPAKLEDSAVYLCASSSHPTSGSTGELFFGEGSRLTVL.

This sequence joins TRBV7-3 and TRBJ2-3; 10 bases align to TRBD2. CDR1 is SGHTA and CDR2 is FQGTGA in the germline V gene. CDR3 length: 16 amino acids. J gave up 5 bases and V 1 base, and 6 bases lay outside the gene matches. The CDR3: CASSLRLAGVGDTQYF. The CDR3 region has the DNA TGTGCCAGCAGCTTAAGGCTAGCGGGAGTGGGAGATACGCAGTATTTT. The full variable domain, in which reference TRBV7-3 and TRBJ2-3 provide the parts outside the CDR3, is GAGVSQTPSNKVTEKGKYVELRCDPISGHTALYWYRQSLGQGPEFLIYFQGTGAADDSGLPNDRFFAVRPEGSVSTLKIQRTERGDSAVYLCASSLRLAGVGDTQYFGPGTRLTVL.

Only a few counts were recorded for this clone. This chain uses TRBV11-2 with TRBJ2-3, with TRBD2 matching over 10 bases. CDR3 size: 17 residues. V lost 5 bases and J lost 2; bases outside the gene matches: 10. In germline, CDR1 is SGHAT, CDR2 FQNNGV. The CDR3, as DNA: TGTGCCAGCAGCCCGCGGACTAGCGGAGGGGCCACAGATACGCAGTATTTT. It encodes CASSPRTSGGATDTQYF.

This chain uses TRBV28 with TRBJ1-2, with 8 nucleotides matching TRBD1. Trimming removed 10 bases from V and 2 bases from J; junction bases left unmatched: 3. Germline V gene lookup returns CDR1 MDHEN and CDR2 SYDVKM. CDR3 size: 12 residues. This CDR3 is CAIGTGNYGYTF. As DNA, the CDR3 is TGTGCCATCGGGACAGGAAACTATGGCTACACCTTC.

This clone was picked up a small number of times. This chain connects TRBV15 to TRBJ2-5, with D perhaps TRBD2 (5 bases). V was shortened by 6 bases and J by 4 bases, with 12 bases between the two germline ends. The CDR3 covers 13 residues. The V gene's germline CDR1 is LNHNV and CDR2 YYDKDF (reference sequence). DNA for the CDR3: TGTGCCACCAGGGACTCGGATGGAGAGACCCAGTACTTC. This translates into CATRDSDGETQYF.

This clone was counted between two and nine times. The gene calls are TRBV6-6 and TRBJ2-5; D is uncertain. Trimming took 8 bases from V and 1 from J, leaving 14 bases between them. CDR1 is MNHNY and CDR2 is SVGAGI in the germline V gene (reference sequence). The CDR3 contains 14 residues. The CDR3 loop reads CASSAASLQETQYF. CDR3 bases: TGTGCCAGCTCCGCGGCATCTCTCCAAGAGACCCAGTACTTC.

This clone has a handful of counts. V and J are TRBV30 and TRBJ2-1; 8 nucleotides agree with TRBD2. Unmatched junction bases numbered 9, after V lost 2 bases and J lost 3 bases. The CDR3 consists of 16 residues. Germline V gene lookup returns CDR1 GTSNPN and CDR2 SVGIG (reference sequence). As DNA, the CDR3 is TGTGCCTGGAGTAAGGGGGGAACTAGCGGCTACAATGAGCAGTTCTTC. Amino acids: CAWSKGGTSGYNEQFF. The variable domain in full, with the rest retrieved from reference TRBV30 and TRBJ2-1, is SQTIHQWPATLVQPVGSPLSLECTVEGTSNPNLYWYRQAAGRGLQLLFYSVGIGQISSEVPQNLSASRPQDRQFILSSKKLLLSDSGFYLCAWSKGGTSGYNEQFFGPGTRLTVL.

This clone was seen only a few times. The chain has TRBV7-2 and TRBJ1-2; no clear D gene. Germline CDR1 reads SGHTA; CDR2 reads FQGNSA. V lost 5 bases and J lost 2, with 12 bases in between. The CDR3 runs 14 residues. Here the CDR3 reads CASSARNGNYGYTF. The CDR3 DNA reads as TGTGCCAGCAGCGCCAGAAACGGGAACTATGGCTACACCTTC.

The chain is built from TRBV7-2 and TRBJ2-5, with D possibly TRBD2 on 7 matching bases. The CDR3 has 13 residues. CDR1 is SGHTA and CDR2 is FQGNSA in the germline V gene. V shed 8 bases and J shed 3 bases, with 13 bases lying between them. CDR3: CASRRGPEETQYF. In nucleotides, the CDR3 is TGTGCCAGCCGGCGGGGGCCCGAAGAGACCCAGTACTTC. Supplemented by reference TRBV7-2 and TRBJ2-5, the full variable domain reads GAGVSQSPSNKVTEKGKDVELRCDPISGHTALYWYRQSLGQGLEFLIYFQGNSAPDKSGLPSDRFSAERTGGSVSTLTIQRTQQEDSAVYLCASRRGPEETQYFGPGTRLLVL.

This clone came up a few times. The CDR3 region has the DNA TGTGCCAGCAGTTTAGGGCTAGCGGGATTGACAGATACGCAGTATTTT. Translated: CASSLGLAGLTDTQYF. The chain couples TRBV27 to TRBJ2-3; TRBD2 matches at 9 bases. Germline loops: CDR1 MNHEY, CDR2 SMNVEV (reference sequence). CDR3 length: 16 amino acids. J gave up 3 bases and V 2 bases, and 6 bases lay outside the gene matches.

The J gene is TRBJ2-4, the V gene TRBV18; D is perhaps TRBD1 (6 bases). Germline V gives CDR1 KGHSH, CDR2 LQKENI. Trimming left V 0 bases short and J 1 base short, with 13 bases between. The CDR3 has 17 amino acids. CDR3 amino acids: CASSPPGQTLAKNIQYF. The CDR3 coding sequence is TGTGCCAGCTCACCACCCGGACAGACCCTCGCCAAAAACATTCAGTACTTC.

This clone was detected many times. The chain recombines TRBV19 with TRBJ2-7; TRBD1 aligns across 9 bases. Unmatched junction bases numbered 9, after V lost 8 bases and J lost 4 bases. This CDR3 contains 14 residues. CDR1 is LNHDA, CDR2 SQIVND, per germline (reference sequence). The CDR3 sequence is CASHPGQGVYEQYF. The CDR3 DNA reads TGTGCCAGTCATCCGGGACAGGGTGTTTACGAGCAGTACTTC.

The V call is TRBV14, the J call TRBJ2-2; possible D gene TRBD2, 5 bases. The CDR3 spans 16 residues. V dropped 3 bases and J dropped 0 bases, with 11 bases sitting between them. The V gene's germline CDR1 is SGHDN and CDR2 FVKESK. This CDR3 is CASSQRSGSNTGELFF. For the CDR3, the DNA is TGTGCCAGCAGCCAGCGGTCGGGATCGAACACCGGGGAGCTGTTTTTT.

In regard to this clone: The junction differs from germline at one of its ends, possibly a read error. V and J are TRBV7-7 and TRBJ2-3, with D possibly TRBD2 on 5 matching bases. Germline CDR1 and CDR2: SSHAT and FNYEAQ (reference sequence). This CDR3 has 16 residues. The CDR3 coding sequence is TGTGCTAGCAGCTTAGGTGCTAGCCCGGGCACAGATACGCAGTATTTT. Translating it yields CASSLGASPGTDTQYF.

This clone was detected a few times. V is TRBV19 and J is TRBJ2-4; TRBD2 aligns across 7 bases. CDR3 length equals 13 residues. Germline CDR1 LNHDA, CDR2 SQIVND (reference sequence). V was pared by 5 bases and J by 6 bases, with 4 bases of the junction left unmatched. The CDR3 protein is CASSGASGNIQYF. The CDR3 DNA reads as TGTGCCAGTAGTGGTGCTAGCGGAAACATTCAGTACTTC.

This clone was recorded a few times. J is TRBJ2-7 and V is TRBV29-1, with 9 positions matching TRBD1. V dropped 4 bases and J dropped 2; count of bases not matched to a gene: 6. The CDR3 runs to 14 residues. Germline CDR1 and CDR2: SQVTM and ANQGSEA. The CDR3 spells CSVAGQGGAYEQYF. CDR3 DNA: TGCAGCGTTGCGGGACAGGGAGGGGCCTACGAGCAGTACTTC.

This clone showed up just a few times. This chain uses TRBV27 with TRBJ1-1, with 7 nucleotides matching TRBD1. V shed 6 bases and J 3 bases; nucleotides not matched to a gene: 7. Germline V gene sequence: CDR1 MNHEY, CDR2 SMNVEV (reference sequence). The CDR3 has 14 amino acids. CDR3 bases: TGTGCCAGCAGCTCCGACAGGGCTTACACTGAAGCTTTCTTT. Amino acid sequence: CASSSDRAYTEAFF.

The rearrangement uses TRBV20-1 and TRBJ1-2; D is unresolved. The germline V and J ends were trimmed by 6 bases and 2 bases, with 7 bases remaining between them. CDR1 DFQATT and CDR2 SNEGSKA come from the germline V gene (reference sequence). The length of the CDR3 is 11 residues. CDR3 nucleotide sequence: TGCAGTGCCCGCGAAAACTATGGCTACACCTTC. It is translated as CSARENYGYTF.

In its sample, this clone was seen a few times. This rearrangement joins TRBV28 to TRBJ1-2; possibly TRBD1 for D (6 bases). From germline, CDR1 is MDHEN and CDR2 SYDVKM. CDR3 size: 14 residues. V was trimmed by 5 bases and J by 4 bases, leaving 14 bases between them. In DNA form, the CDR3 reads TGTGCCAGCAGTGGACAGAGAATGGGCTATGGCTACACCTTC. It translates to CASSGQRMGYGYTF.

This chain uses TRBV5-4 with TRBJ1-1, with 9 nucleotides matching TRBD1. Germline assignment: CDR1 SGHNT and CDR2 YYREEE (reference sequence). Trimming removed 0 bases from V and 8 bases from J; junction bases left unmatched: 5. This CDR3 is 14 amino acids long. CDR3 DNA sequence: TGTGCCAGCAGCTTGGCCGGGACAGGGTCGGAAGCTTTCTTT. Translated, it gives CASSLAGTGSEAFF.

A few counts support this clone. The chain uses TRBV11-1 and TRBJ2-1, with 10 bases aligning to TRBD2. V trimming: 6 bases; J trimming: 7 bases; junction bases outside the gene matches: 6. This CDR3 has 14 residues. Germline loops: CDR1 SGHAT, CDR2 FQDESV (reference sequence). The CDR3: CASRPSGSRNEQFF. The CDR3 nucleotides read TGTGCCAGCAGGCCTAGCGGGAGTCGTAATGAGCAGTTCTTC.

The chain joins TRBV7-2 to TRBJ2-5, with 16 bases identical to TRBD2. With V trimmed by 5 bases and J by 4 bases, 7 bases remained unmatched. The CDR3 is made up of 17 amino acids. Looked up from germline, CDR1 is SGHTA and CDR2 is FQGNSA. The DNA for the CDR3 is TGTGCCAGCAGCGTGGGGACTAGCGGGGGGGCCCGAGAGACCCAGTACTTC. The encoded protein is CASSVGTSGGARETQYF.

In this sample, this clone turned up a few times. The chain is built from TRBV28 and TRBJ1-5; unclear D gene. The CDR3 length is 15 residues. V dropped 5 bases and J dropped 7 bases, with 18 bases sitting between them. Germline values: CDR1 MDHEN, CDR2 SYDVKM. The CDR3 DNA follows: TGTGCCAGCAGTCTACCCGCCCAAACGGAGCAGCCCCAGCATTTT. It specifies CASSLPAQTEQPQHF.

The chain links TRBV6-6 to TRBJ1-1; TRBD1 might be the D (6 bases). This CDR3 is 13 amino acids long. Trimming removed 6 bases at V and 5 bases at J, with 13 bases between. Germline loops: CDR1 MNHNY, CDR2 SVGAGI (reference sequence). The CDR3 here is CASSPGTRTEAFF. In nucleotides, the CDR3 is TGTGCCAGCAGCCCAGGGACAAGGACTGAAGCTTTCTTT.

This clone was seen a few times. This chain connects TRBV7-7 to TRBJ2-1; D gene unclear. This CDR3 contains 13 residues. Trimming removed 5 bases from V and 5 bases from J, with 10 bases in between. CDR1 is SSHAT and CDR2 is FNYEAQ in the germline V gene (reference sequence). As DNA, the CDR3 is TGTGCCAGCAGCCCCCACCCGGACAATGAGCAGTTCTTC. Protein: CASSPHPDNEQFF.

This clone occurred a few times. Other DNA sequences within the sample encode an identical CDR3. The chain links TRBV18 to TRBJ1-1; D not resolved. The CDR3 has 14 residues. The V gene's germline CDR1 is KGHSH and CDR2 LQKENI. V lost 2 bases and J 1 base, leaving 8 bases between the germline ends. The CDR3 here is CASSPSWQNTEAFF. CDR3 DNA: TGTGCCAGCTCACCAAGTTGGCAGAACACTGAAGCTTTCTTT.

V usage is TRBV23-1 and J usage is TRBJ1-6, with D uncertain. TRBV23-1 falls under the ORF class, with uncertain function. V lost 0 bases, J lost 4 bases, and 13 bases lay in between. The CDR3 contains 17 residues. The CDR3 loop is CASSQSRAVPYNSPLHF. The CDR3 DNA follows: TGCGCCAGCAGTCAATCGAGGGCAGTACCGTATAATTCACCCCTCCACTTT.

This chain connects TRBV28 to TRBJ1-1; a possible D gene is TRBD1 (5 bases). Trimming removed 5 bases from V and 2 bases from J, with 12 bases in between. Germline CDR1 and CDR2: MDHEN and SYDVKM. The CDR3 runs 14 residues. The CDR3 region is CASSPGGFNTEAFF. The CDR3 DNA is TGTGCCAGCAGTCCGGGGGGATTTAACACTGAAGCTTTCTTT.

This rearrangement joins TRBV2 to TRBJ2-2; D is perhaps TRBD2 (5 bases). CDR1 SNHLY and CDR2 FYNNEI come from the germline V gene. V lost 3 bases and J 4 bases, leaving 9 bases between the germline ends. The CDR3 contains 14 residues. The CDR3 is CASSDYGITGELFF. CDR3 in DNA: TGTGCCAGCAGTGATTACGGGATCACCGGGGAGCTGTTTTTT.